This note documents a single T cell receptor (beta chain) sequence. As yet, its antigen is unknown. The CDR3 sequence is 15 residues long. Germline V gene lookup returns CDR1 SNHLY and CDR2 FYNNEI. J gave up 7 bases and V 6 bases, and 12 bases lay outside the gene matches. This record comes from a study of graft-versus-host responses after intestinal transplantation. Method: immunoSEQ multiplex PCR; TCRdb's copy keeps in-frame clones and lacks some. Seen here are about 120,000 clones, approximately 95% observed once, and the top ten hold more than 3%. Study results and caveats: The recipient marrow held GvH clones, and some of them showed up first in ileum or blood.

Sample: unstimulated CD8+ T cells sorted from spleen or lymph node cells, taken before intestinal transplant. This clonotype was obtained from a human donor who received an intestinal transplant. V gene TRBV2 combines with J gene TRBJ2-7; 10 bases are shared with TRBD2. CDR3 residues: CASRTLLAGWREQYF. DNA of the CDR3: TGTGCCAGCAGGACCCTACTAGCGGGGTGGAGGGAGCAGTACTTC.